The 20 T cell receptor beta chains listed next were all sequenced from one sample in a study of blood T cells in healthy people across ages. The authors ran a second PCR of roughly 6 to 12 cycles using a sample-barcoded 5' primer and a J-beta primer mix. From the 5' RACE reads, TCRdb called clonotypes with MiXCR, one entry per CDR3 protein. The sample carries 1.5 million to 2 million distinct CDR3 sequences, around 35% recorded once. Sequences were obtained from blood. These receptors came from a woman aged 25 to 45 in good health.

This clonotype was seen a few times. The chain recombines TRBV6-5 with TRBJ1-5, with D tentatively TRBD1 (6 bases). The CDR3 covers 15 residues. V gave up 4 bases and J gave up 1 base, with 11 bases separating them. CDR1 is MNHEY, CDR2 SVGAGI, per germline. The CDR3 DNA reads TGTGCCAGCAGTTCACAGGGTACGAGCAATCAGCCCCAGCATTTT. Amino acid sequence: CASSSQGTSNQPQHF.

This clonotype was found once. The genes are TRBV7-2 and TRBJ2-1; 10 bases map to TRBD2. J lost 6 bases, V lost 7 bases, and 9 bases had no gene match. Germline V gene data show CDR1 as SGHTA and CDR2 as FQGNSA. The length of the CDR3 is 15 residues. CDR3 DNA: TGTGCCAGCAACTTGAGCGGGGGGGAACTCAATGAGCAGTTCTTC. Residues: CASNLSGGELNEQFF. The variable domain in full, completed from reference TRBV7-2 and TRBJ2-1, reads GAGVSQSPSNKVTEKGKDVELRCDPISGHTALYWYRQSLGQGLEFLIYFQGNSAPDKSGLPSDRFSAERTGGSVSTLTIQRTQQEDSAVYLCASNLSGGELNEQFFGPGTRLTVL.

The genes are TRBV9 and TRBJ2-4, with D perhaps matching TRBD1 (6 bases). Deletions cut 4 bases from V and 3 bases from J, with 14 bases between. The CDR3 consists of 15 residues. Germline CDR1 reads SGDLS; CDR2 reads YYNGEE. CDR3 DNA: TGTGCCAGCAGCTACCAGGGGACGGACAAAAACATTCAGTACTTC. Amino acid sequence: CASSYQGTDKNIQYF.

This chain joins TRBV2 and TRBJ1-5, with 7 bases fitting TRBD1. The junction had 6 bases not matched to a gene; V was cut back by 6 bases and J by 4 bases. Germline CDR1 reads SNHLY; CDR2 reads FYNNEI. The CDR3 length is 14 residues. CDR3 residues: CASRQTGTNQPQHF. As DNA, the CDR3 is TGTGCCAGCAGGCAGACAGGGACAAATCAGCCCCAGCATTTT.

The V gene is TRBV6-1, the J gene TRBJ1-2; 9 bases line up with TRBD1. The J segment lost 2 bases and the V segment lost 10 bases, leaving 2 bases of the junction unmatched. The CDR3 loop spans 12 amino acids. Germline V gene sequence: CDR1 MNHNS, CDR2 SASEGT. CDR3 in amino acids: CANRGQNYGYTF. In DNA form, the CDR3 reads TGTGCCAACAGGGGGCAGAACTATGGCTACACCTTC.

This chain connects TRBV4-1 to TRBJ2-7; the D is unclear. The CDR3 is 13 residues long. The V gene lost 2 bases and the J gene lost 5 bases, with 10 bases spanning the gap. Germline values: CDR1 MGHRA, CDR2 YSYEKL. In DNA, the CDR3 is TGCGCCAGCAGCCAACCCTCCCTCGACGAGCAGTACTTC. This gives the protein CASSQPSLDEQYF.

Ten or more counts support this clonotype. J is TRBJ2-4 and V is TRBV29-1, with D perhaps matching TRBD2 (6 bases). The ends were cut back, 4 bases at V and 0 bases at J, with 13 bases in the middle. The germline CDR1 and CDR2 sequences are SQVTM and ANQGSEA. There are 15 residues in the CDR3. The CDR3 region is CSVGTIVLAKNIQYF. The CDR3 DNA sequence: TGCAGCGTTGGGACTATCGTTTTAGCCAAAAACATTCAGTACTTC.

This chain joins TRBV5-1 and TRBJ2-1, with D hard to call. Trimming shortened V by 0 bases and J by 4 bases, and 5 bases separated the two germline ends. CDR1 and CDR2 (germline): SGHRS, YFSETQ. The CDR3 has 13 residues. The chain's CDR3 is CASSLDWYNEQFF. CDR3 sequence (DNA): TGCGCCAGCAGCTTGGACTGGTACAATGAGCAGTTCTTC. Based on the CDR3 plus reference TRBV5-1 and TRBJ2-1, the full variable domain is KAGVTQTPRYLIKTRGQQVTLSCSPISGHRSVSWYQQTPGQGLQFLFEYFSETQRNKGNFPGRFSGRQFSNSRSEMNVSTLELGDSALYLCASSLDWYNEQFFGPGTRLTVL.

This clonotype was seen many times. This sequence joins TRBV7-2 and TRBJ2-3; 13 nucleotides agree with TRBD2. CDR3 length: 15 amino acids. The V gene's germline CDR1 is SGHTA and CDR2 FQGNSA. The J segment lost 7 bases and the V segment lost 5 bases, leaving 6 bases of the junction unmatched. This chain's CDR3 is CASSPGLAGPNTQYF. CDR3 nucleotides: TGTGCCAGCAGCCCGGGACTAGCGGGGCCCAATACGCAGTATTTT.

About this clonotype itself: One end of the junction is discordant with germline, which a read error may explain. The rearrangement uses TRBV7-2 and TRBJ2-7; 9 bases fit TRBD1. The CDR3 loop spans 15 amino acids. CDR1 is SGHTA and CDR2 is FQGNSA in the germline V gene. CDR3 sequence: CASSPRTGDPYGQYF. Written as DNA, the CDR3 is TGTGCCAGCAGCCCTAGGACAGGGGACCCCTACGGGCAGTACTTC.

The V call is TRBV4-3, the J call TRBJ2-1; 11 nucleotides align to TRBD2. The germline CDR1 and CDR2 sequences are LGHNA and YSLEER. Trimming cost V 0 bases and J 4 bases; bases outside gene matches: 8. The CDR3 totals 18 residues. The CDR3 is CASSQDSPLAGAYNEQFF. CDR3 sequence (DNA): TGCGCCAGCAGCCAAGATTCCCCACTAGCGGGAGCTTACAATGAGCAGTTCTTC.

This chain joins TRBV11-2 and TRBJ2-1; TRBD2 matches 7 bases. The CDR3 extends over 14 amino acids. CDR1 is SGHAT, CDR2 FQNNGV, per germline. V trimming: 7 bases; J trimming: 4 bases; junction bases outside the gene matches: 7. The CDR3 DNA reads TGTGCCAGCAACGGGGAGGGTCGATACAATGAGCAGTTCTTC. Its protein is CASNGEGRYNEQFF. Looking up the rest from reference TRBV11-2 and TRBJ2-1 gives the full variable domain: EAGVAQSPRYKIIEKRQSVAFWCNPISGHATLYWYQQILGQGPKLLIQFQNNGVVDDSQLPKDRFSAERLKGVDSTLKIQPAKLEDSAVYLCASNGEGRYNEQFFGPGTRLTVL.

V is TRBV28 and J is TRBJ1-3; 7 nucleotides match TRBD1. CDR3 size: 14 residues. V was pared by 6 bases and J by 2 bases, with 4 bases of the junction left unmatched. Germline V lookup: CDR1 MDHEN, CDR2 SYDVKM. CDR3 sequence (DNA): TGTGCCAGCAGACTACAGGGGACTGGAAACACCATATATTTT. Protein sequence: CASRLQGTGNTIYF.

The sample holds many counts of this clonotype. The J gene is TRBJ1-2, the V gene TRBV4-1; tentative D call: TRBD1 (5 bases). The V end lost 0 bases, the J end lost 4 bases, and 12 bases lay between the germline ends. Germline lookup yields CDR1 MGHRA and CDR2 YSYEKL. The CDR3 has 15 amino acids. The CDR3 DNA reads TGCGCCAGCAGCCAAGATACCAGGGTGATCTATGGCTACACCTTC. Its protein product is CASSQDTRVIYGYTF.

A note on this clonotype: At one of its ends the junction is not consistent with the germline gene, which may arise from a read error. The V call is TRBV20-1, the J call TRBJ2-5; D is ambiguous. CDR1 and CDR2 from the germline V gene are DFQATT and SNEGSKA (reference sequence). The CDR3 spans 13 residues. In nucleotides, the CDR3 is TGCAGTGCTAGGGGCCCTAGTATTTACGAGCAGCACTTC. It codes for CSARGPSIYEQHF.

This clonotype has more than one count but fewer than ten. This chain connects TRBV4-1 to TRBJ1-4, with D tentatively TRBD1 (6 bases). The CDR3 length is 15 residues. The germline V and J ends were trimmed by 4 bases and 8 bases, with 17 bases remaining between them. Germline CDR1 MGHRA, CDR2 YSYEKL. CDR3: CASSRLAGVREKLFF. DNA for the CDR3: TGCGCCAGCAGCCGGCTCGCAGGGGTGCGCGAAAAACTGTTTTTT.

V is TRBV30 and J is TRBJ1-5; weak D call: TRBD1 (6 bases). There are 16 residues in the CDR3. Germline CDR1 is GTSNPN and CDR2 is SVGIG (reference sequence). Deletions cut 3 bases from V and 1 base from J, with 16 bases between. The CDR3: CAWSPRGRRSNQPQHF. DNA for the CDR3: TGTGCCTGGAGCCCCAGGGGAAGGCGAAGCAATCAGCCCCAGCATTTT.

The CDR3 region has the DNA TGTGCCAGCAGCCCCACTAGCGGGACGGGGGAGCAGTACTTC. Translated: CASSPTSGTGEQYF. The rearrangement joins TRBV7-9 to TRBJ2-7; 10 bases are shared with TRBD2. This CDR3 region has 14 residues. V dropped 5 bases and J dropped 7; count of bases not matched to a gene: 8. CDR1 SEHNR and CDR2 FQNEAQ come from the germline V gene (reference sequence).

The rearrangement joins TRBV9 to TRBJ1-1, with D perhaps matching TRBD1 (5 bases). There are 14 residues in the CDR3. Per germline, CDR1 SGDLS and CDR2 YYNGEE. Trimming took 5 bases from V and 6 from J, leaving 17 bases between them. Here the CDR3 reads CASRTWGDVAEAFF. The CDR3, as DNA: TGTGCCAGCAGGACGTGGGGGGATGTCGCTGAAGCTTTCTTT.

This clonotype was picked up a small number of times. V usage is TRBV27 and J usage is TRBJ1-2, with no clear D. The V gene's germline CDR1 is MNHEY and CDR2 SMNVEV (reference sequence). Trimming took off 2 bases at V and 5 bases at J, with 9 bases between the two ends. The CDR3 spans 13 residues. CDR3 in amino acids: CASSLNGYYGYTF. As DNA, the CDR3 is TGTGCCAGCAGTTTAAATGGGTATTATGGCTACACCTTC.